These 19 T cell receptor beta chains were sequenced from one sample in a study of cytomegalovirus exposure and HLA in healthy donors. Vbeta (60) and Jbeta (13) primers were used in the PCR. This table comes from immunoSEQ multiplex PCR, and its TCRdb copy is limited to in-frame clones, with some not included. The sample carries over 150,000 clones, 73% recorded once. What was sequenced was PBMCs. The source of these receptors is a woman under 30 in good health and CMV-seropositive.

In DNA, the CDR3 is TGTGCCAGCAGCTCGACAGGGGTCTATGGCTACACCTTC. Translation: CASSSTGVYGYTF. The rearrangement uses TRBV5-4 and TRBJ1-2; 8 nucleotides align to TRBD1. V lost 3 bases to trimming and J lost 4 bases; unmatched junction nucleotides: 2. This CDR3 comprises 13 residues. Germline V lookup: CDR1 SGHNT, CDR2 YYREEE (reference sequence).

CDR3 sequence (DNA): TGTGCCAGCTGGGGGCTGCCCGGCTACACCTTC. This translates into CASWGLPGYTF. V usage is TRBV9 and J usage is TRBJ1-2; D is perhaps TRBD1 (6 bases). Per the germline V gene, CDR1 is SGDLS and CDR2 is YYNGEE. Trimming took 7 bases from V and 8 from J, leaving 12 bases between them. The CDR3 length is 11 residues.

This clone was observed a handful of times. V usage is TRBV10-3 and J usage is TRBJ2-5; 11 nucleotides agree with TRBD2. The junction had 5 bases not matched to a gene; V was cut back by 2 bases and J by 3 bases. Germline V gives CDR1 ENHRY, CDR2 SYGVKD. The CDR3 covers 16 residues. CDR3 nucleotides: TGTGCCATCAGTGAGGGACTAGCGGGCTTTAAAGAGACCCAGTACTTC. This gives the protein CAISEGLAGFKETQYF.

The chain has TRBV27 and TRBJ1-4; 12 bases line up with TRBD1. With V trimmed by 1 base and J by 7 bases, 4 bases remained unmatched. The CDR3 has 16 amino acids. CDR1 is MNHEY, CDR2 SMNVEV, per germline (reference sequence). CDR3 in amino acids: CASSLYPGQGAEKLFF. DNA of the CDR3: TGTGCCAGCAGTTTATACCCGGGACAGGGGGCTGAAAAACTGTTTTTT.

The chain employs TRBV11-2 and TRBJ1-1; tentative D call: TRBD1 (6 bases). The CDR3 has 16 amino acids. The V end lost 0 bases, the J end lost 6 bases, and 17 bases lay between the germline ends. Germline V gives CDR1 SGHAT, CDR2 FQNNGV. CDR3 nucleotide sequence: TGTGCCAGCAGCTTAGAACGGACAGCGGGGGGGGCTGAAGCTTTCTTT. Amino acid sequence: CASSLERTAGGAEAFF.

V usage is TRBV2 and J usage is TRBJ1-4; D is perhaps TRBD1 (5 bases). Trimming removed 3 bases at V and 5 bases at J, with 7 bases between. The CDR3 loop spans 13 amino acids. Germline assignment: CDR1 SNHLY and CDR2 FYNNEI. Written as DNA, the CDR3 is TGTGCCAGCAGTGACAGGGTGAATGAAAAACTGTTTTTT. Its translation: CASSDRVNEKLFF.

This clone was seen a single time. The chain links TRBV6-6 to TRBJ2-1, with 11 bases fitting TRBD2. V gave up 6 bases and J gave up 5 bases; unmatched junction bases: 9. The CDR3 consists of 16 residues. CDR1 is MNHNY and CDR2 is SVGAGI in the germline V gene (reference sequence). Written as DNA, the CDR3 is TGTGCCAGCAGGGAACCCCTAGCGGGGGGTCACAATGAGCAGTTCTTC. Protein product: CASREPLAGGHNEQFF.

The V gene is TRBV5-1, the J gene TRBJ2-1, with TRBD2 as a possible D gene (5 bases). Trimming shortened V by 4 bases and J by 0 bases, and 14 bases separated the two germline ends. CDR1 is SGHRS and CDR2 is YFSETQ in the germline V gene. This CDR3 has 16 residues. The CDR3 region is CASSASSYTSYNEQFF. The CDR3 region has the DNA TGCGCCAGCAGCGCTAGCTCCTATACCTCCTACAATGAGCAGTTCTTC.

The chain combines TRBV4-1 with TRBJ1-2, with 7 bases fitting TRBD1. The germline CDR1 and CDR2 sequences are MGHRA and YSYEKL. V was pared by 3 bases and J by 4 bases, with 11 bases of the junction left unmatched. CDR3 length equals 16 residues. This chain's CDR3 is CASSHPRGGQSYGYTF. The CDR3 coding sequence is TGCGCCAGCAGCCACCCAAGAGGGGGACAGAGCTATGGCTACACCTTC.

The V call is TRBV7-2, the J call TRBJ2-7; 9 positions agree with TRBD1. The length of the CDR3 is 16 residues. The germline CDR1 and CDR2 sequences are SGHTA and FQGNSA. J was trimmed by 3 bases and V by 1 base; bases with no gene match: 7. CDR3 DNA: TGTGCCAGCAGCTTAGAGGGACAGGGTCTACACTACGAGCAGTACTTC. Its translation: CASSLEGQGLHYEQYF.

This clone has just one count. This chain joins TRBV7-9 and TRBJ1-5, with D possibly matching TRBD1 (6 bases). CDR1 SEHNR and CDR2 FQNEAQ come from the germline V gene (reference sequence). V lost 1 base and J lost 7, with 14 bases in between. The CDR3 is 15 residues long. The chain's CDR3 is CASSLGTGFWQPQHF. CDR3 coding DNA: TGTGCCAGCAGCTTAGGTACAGGGTTCTGGCAGCCCCAGCATTTT.

CDR3 loop: CASSQDLRGLGKNIQYF. CDR3 coding DNA: TGCGCCAGCAGCCAAGATTTGAGGGGGCTGGGCAAAAACATTCAGTACTTC. This chain joins TRBV4-1 and TRBJ2-4; 7 nucleotides line up with TRBD1. CDR3 length equals 17 residues. Germline-derived CDR1 and CDR2 are MGHRA and YSYEKL. Germline trimming cut 0 bases from V and 3 bases from J; bases unmatched to any gene: 8.

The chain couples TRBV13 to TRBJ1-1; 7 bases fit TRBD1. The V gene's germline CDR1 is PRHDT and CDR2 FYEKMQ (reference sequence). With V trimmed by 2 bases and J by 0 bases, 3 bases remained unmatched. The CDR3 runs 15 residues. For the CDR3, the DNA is TGTGCCAGCAGCTTACACGGGACAGTGAACACTGAAGCTTTCTTT. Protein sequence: CASSLHGTVNTEAFF. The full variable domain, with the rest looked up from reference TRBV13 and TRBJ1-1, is AAGVIQSPRHLIKEKRETATLKCYPIPRHDTVYWYQQGPGQDPQFLISFYEKMQSDKGSIPDRFSAQQFSDYHSELNMSSLELGDSALYFCASSLHGTVNTEAFFGQGTRLTVV.

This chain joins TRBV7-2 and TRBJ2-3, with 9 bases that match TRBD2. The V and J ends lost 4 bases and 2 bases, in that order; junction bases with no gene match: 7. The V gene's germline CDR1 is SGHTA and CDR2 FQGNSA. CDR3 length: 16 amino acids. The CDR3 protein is CASSSSLAGATDTQYF. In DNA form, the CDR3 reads TGTGCCAGCAGCTCATCCTTAGCGGGGGCCACAGATACGCAGTATTTT.

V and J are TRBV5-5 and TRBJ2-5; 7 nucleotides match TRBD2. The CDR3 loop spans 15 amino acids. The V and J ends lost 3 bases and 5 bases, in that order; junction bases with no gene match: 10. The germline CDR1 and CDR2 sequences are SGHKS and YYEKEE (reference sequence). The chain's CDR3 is CASSSSGGGGETQYF. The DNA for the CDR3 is TGTGCCAGCAGCTCCTCTGGCGGGGGTGGGGAGACCCAGTACTTC.

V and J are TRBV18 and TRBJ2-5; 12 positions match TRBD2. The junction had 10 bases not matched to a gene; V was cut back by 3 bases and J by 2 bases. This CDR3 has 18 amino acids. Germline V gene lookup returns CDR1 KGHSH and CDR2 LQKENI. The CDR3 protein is CASSPGTSGGPIQETQYF. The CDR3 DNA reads TGTGCCAGCTCACCTGGCACTAGCGGGGGGCCCATTCAAGAGACCCAGTACTTC.

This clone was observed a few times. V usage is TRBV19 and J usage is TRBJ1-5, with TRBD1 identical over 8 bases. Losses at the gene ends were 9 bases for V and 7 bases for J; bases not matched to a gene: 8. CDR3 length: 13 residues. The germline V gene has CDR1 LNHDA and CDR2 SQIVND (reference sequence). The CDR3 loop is CASNLDRVQPQHF. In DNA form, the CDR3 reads TGTGCCAGCAACCTGGACAGGGTACAGCCCCAGCATTTT.

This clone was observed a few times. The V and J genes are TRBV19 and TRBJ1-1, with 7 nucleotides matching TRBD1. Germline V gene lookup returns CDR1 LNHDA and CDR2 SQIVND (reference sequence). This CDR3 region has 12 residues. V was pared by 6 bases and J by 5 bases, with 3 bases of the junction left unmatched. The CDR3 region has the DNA TGTGCCAGTAGGCTACAGGGGACTGAAGCTTTCTTT. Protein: CASRLQGTEAFF.

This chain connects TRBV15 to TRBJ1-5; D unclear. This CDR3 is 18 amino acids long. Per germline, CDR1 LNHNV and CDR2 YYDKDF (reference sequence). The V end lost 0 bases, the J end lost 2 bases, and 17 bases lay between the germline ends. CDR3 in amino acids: CATSRDSNTGEGNQPQHF. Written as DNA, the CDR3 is TGTGCCACCAGCAGAGATAGTAACACCGGGGAGGGCAATCAGCCCCAGCATTTT.